This passage covers 10 T cell receptor beta chains from one sample sequenced in a study of OX40 agonist ivuxolimab in advanced cancers. Assay: immunoSEQ multiplex PCR; the TCRdb copy retains only in-frame clones and omits some. The sample lists several thousand clones, roughly 90% occurring once. Here the sequenced sample was CD4+ or CD8+ T cells sorted from blood, taken in a trial of the OX40 agonist ivuxolimab. The receptors derive from an adult with an advanced solid tumor such as melanoma, head and neck, liver or kidney cancer.

This chain joins TRBV27 and TRBJ2-5, with TRBD1 identical over 9 bases. The V gene's germline CDR1 is MNHEY and CDR2 SMNVEV (reference sequence). The CDR3 is made up of 14 amino acids. The junction had 5 bases not matched to a gene; V was cut back by 5 bases and J by 4 bases. The DNA of the CDR3 is TGTGCCAGCAGTCCGATGACAGGGGGAGAGACCCAGTACTTC. This sequence encodes CASSPMTGGETQYF.

The CDR3 DNA reads as TGTGCCAGCAGTGAACTAGTTGGGGGCCTCCAAGAGACCCAGTACTTC. Its protein is CASSELVGGLQETQYF. The chain uses TRBV2 and TRBJ2-5; D is perhaps TRBD1 (6 bases). Trimming shortened V by 2 bases and J by 1 base, and 14 bases separated the two germline ends. The CDR3 has 16 amino acids. Germline values: CDR1 SNHLY, CDR2 FYNNEI.

The V gene is TRBV11-3, the J gene TRBJ2-2, with 10 bases lining up with TRBD2. CDR3 size: 15 residues. The V gene's germline CDR1 is SGHNT and CDR2 YENEEA. V lost 3 bases to trimming and J lost 3 bases; unmatched junction nucleotides: 1. CDR3 bases: TGTGCCAGCAGCTTTAGCGGGAGGCACACCGGGGAGCTGTTTTTT. As protein: CASSFSGRHTGELFF.

This chain joins TRBV28 and TRBJ1-5, with D possibly TRBD1 on 6 matching bases. Germline CDR1 is MDHEN and CDR2 is SYDVKM. The CDR3 has 14 residues. Trimming pared 6 bases from V and 2 bases from J, leaving 11 bases between. The CDR3 sequence: CASRNRQGNQPQHF. The CDR3 DNA follows: TGTGCCAGCAGAAACAGACAGGGCAATCAGCCCCAGCATTTT.

This clone was picked up one time. The genes are TRBV7-2 and TRBJ1-2; 8 bases agree with TRBD1. Trimming removed 5 bases from V and 2 bases from J; junction bases left unmatched: 16. The CDR3 extends over 18 amino acids. CDR1 SGHTA and CDR2 FQGNSA come from the germline V gene. CDR3 in amino acids: CASSPRLGQGEGNYGYTF. The CDR3 DNA reads TGTGCCAGCAGCCCCCGACTAGGACAGGGAGAGGGGAACTATGGCTACACCTTC.

In this sample, this clone turned up a few times. The gene calls are TRBV5-1 and TRBJ2-2, with D tentatively TRBD2 (5 bases). Germline V lookup: CDR1 SGHRS, CDR2 YFSETQ. V lost 0 bases, J lost 6 bases, and 15 bases lay in between. This CDR3 comprises 16 residues. The CDR3 DNA is TGCGCCAGCAGCTTGGAAGGTCGGGGATTCGCCGGGGAGCTGTTTTTT. It is translated as CASSLEGRGFAGELFF.

The rearrangement links TRBV6-5 to TRBJ1-1; possibly TRBD1 for D (5 bases). This CDR3 comprises 11 residues. CDR1 MNHEY and CDR2 SVGAGI come from the germline V gene. V dropped 6 bases and J dropped 11 bases, with 13 bases sitting between them. CDR3 sequence reads: CASRDGKGAFF. The CDR3 DNA reads as TGTGCCAGCAGGGACGGTAAGGGGGCTTTCTTT.

The rearrangement uses TRBV30 and TRBJ2-1; the match to TRBD2 covers 10 bases. This CDR3 has 15 residues. Germline assignment: CDR1 GTSNPN and CDR2 SVGIG (reference sequence). V was clipped by 2 bases and J by 4 bases; unmatched bases: 5. CDR3: CAWSLLAGAYNEQFF. The CDR3 DNA reads as TGTGCCTGGAGTCTTCTAGCGGGAGCGTACAATGAGCAGTTCTTC. The whole variable domain, remainder taken from reference TRBV30 and TRBJ2-1, is SQTIHQWPATLVQPVGSPLSLECTVEGTSNPNLYWYRQAAGRGLQLLFYSVGIGQISSEVPQNLSASRPQDRQFILSSKKLLLSDSGFYLCAWSLLAGAYNEQFFGPGTRLTVL.

The chain employs TRBV18 and TRBJ2-1; 7 bases align to TRBD2. V lost 6 bases and J lost 5; bases outside the gene matches: 13. CDR3 length: 16 amino acids. Germline CDR1 reads KGHSH; CDR2 reads LQKENI. The CDR3 reads CASSIGAGMGDNEQFF. The CDR3 DNA follows: TGTGCCAGCTCGATAGGAGCGGGAATGGGAGACAATGAGCAGTTCTTC.

CDR3 sequence reads: CASSLAEASYEQYF. The CDR3 DNA is TGTGCCAGCAGCCTAGCGGAGGCCTCCTACGAGCAGTACTTC. The J gene is TRBJ2-7, the V gene TRBV11-2; TRBD2 matches at 7 bases. Germline V CDR1 and CDR2: SGHAT, FQNNGV. The CDR3 covers 14 residues. The V segment lost 5 bases and the J segment 0 bases; nucleotides outside the gene matches: 4.